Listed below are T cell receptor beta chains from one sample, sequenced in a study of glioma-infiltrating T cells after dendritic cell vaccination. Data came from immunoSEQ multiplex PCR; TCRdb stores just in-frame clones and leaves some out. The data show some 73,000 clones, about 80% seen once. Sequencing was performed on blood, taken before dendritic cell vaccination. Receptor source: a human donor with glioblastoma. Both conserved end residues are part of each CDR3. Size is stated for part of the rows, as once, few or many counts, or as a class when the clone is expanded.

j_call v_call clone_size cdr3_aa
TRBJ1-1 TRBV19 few CASTPQGLSSAFF
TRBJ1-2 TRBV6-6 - CASIPDSNYGYTF
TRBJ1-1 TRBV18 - CASSPLIQGETEAFF
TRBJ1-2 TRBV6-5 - CASRGAGNYGYTF
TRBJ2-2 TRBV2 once CASSENSYTGELFF
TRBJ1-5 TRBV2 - CASRTDSGNQPQHF
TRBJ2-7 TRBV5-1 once CASSLATGESGSYEQYF
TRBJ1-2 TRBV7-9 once CASSSSHGTAPYGYTF
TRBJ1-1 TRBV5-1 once CASSLIRNTEAFF
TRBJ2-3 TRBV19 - CASSTSGGNTDTQYF